This TCR beta chain came from a study of T cells in Graves' hyperthyroidism and ophthalmopathy. The study, taken as a whole, reports: Within blood appeared most thyroid clonotypes that had expanded above 0.001. Separating ophthalmopathy from stable hyperthyroidism was achieved by a 13 V-J model.

V was cut by 2 bases and J by 4 bases, with 10 bases left in between. This CDR3 spans 14 amino acids. Germline CDR1 reads SGHNT; CDR2 reads YENEEA. RNA transcripts provided the source from which TCR beta CDR3 regions were amplified. Initially, a first-round RT-PCR of the TCR CDR3 employed the HTBI primer set. TCRdb reanalysed the multiplex PCR reads using MiXCR and keeps one entry per CDR3 protein. This table holds around 600,000 distinct CDR3 sequences, 12% to 15% found once. Any patient presenting with uncontrolled infection, other autoimmune disease, pregnancy or lactation was left out. This clonotype was counted ten times or more. Its antigen remains unknown.

The V and J genes are TRBV11-3 and TRBJ2-3, with D hard to call. This sequence originates from a woman aged 18-29 years with Graves' ophthalmopathy. Sequences were obtained from blood. The CDR3 reads CASSLYSSPDTQYF. The CDR3 coding sequence is TGTGCCAGCAGCTTATATTCCTCCCCAGATACGCAGTATTTT.